This entry lists 29 T cell receptor beta chains sequenced from one sample in a study of T cell responses to AZD1222 COVID-19 vaccine. TCRdb's copy holds only in-frame clones and misses some; the assay was immunoSEQ multiplex PCR. The data show roughly 120,000 clones, with approximately 87% seen just once and 4.4% held by the top ten. Material: peripheral blood, obtained 28 days after the second AZD1222 dose. All receptors come from an adult who received the AZD1222 COVID-19 vaccine.

The CDR3 here is CASSAILTGGPGELFF. The CDR3 nucleotides are TGTGCCAGCAGCGCCATCCTGACAGGGGGCCCCGGGGAGCTGTTTTTT. V usage is TRBV9 and J usage is TRBJ2-2, with 10 bases aligning to TRBD1. Per germline, CDR1 SGDLS and CDR2 YYNGEE. The V and J ends lost 3 bases and 6 bases, in that order; junction bases with no gene match: 8. The CDR3 has 16 amino acids.

The chain joins TRBV2 to TRBJ2-7; 8 nucleotides line up with TRBD2. This CDR3 has 13 amino acids. V gave up 4 bases and J gave up 4 bases; unmatched junction bases: 3. Germline values: CDR1 SNHLY, CDR2 FYNNEI. CDR3 bases: TGTGCCAGCAGTGGCGGGGGGCCTTACGAGCAGTACTTC. It codes for CASSGGGPYEQYF.

The chain uses TRBV11-2 and TRBJ2-7, with D possibly matching TRBD1 (6 bases). Trimming removed 3 bases from V and 5 bases from J, with 20 bases in between. The germline CDR1 and CDR2 sequences are SGHAT and FQNNGV. The CDR3 has 16 amino acids. The CDR3 sequence is CASSLEFQGFSDEQYF. CDR3 bases: TGTGCCAGCAGCTTGGAGTTTCAGGGGTTTTCGGACGAGCAGTACTTC.

The CDR3 DNA sequence: TGTGCCCCGACCCGGAGAAGGGGCCAAAATGAAAAACTGTTTTTT. Its translation: CAPTRRRGQNEKLFF. The J gene is TRBJ1-4, the V gene TRBV10-3; D might be TRBD1 (5 bases). This CDR3 region has 15 residues. Between the trimmed V and J ends, which lost 11 bases and 5 bases, there was a span of 21 bases. Germline lookup yields CDR1 ENHRY and CDR2 SYGVKD.

V is TRBV7-9 and J is TRBJ2-1; D perhaps matches TRBD1 (5 bases). V lost 1 base and J lost 4, with 17 bases in between. In germline, CDR1 is SEHNR, CDR2 FQNEAQ (reference sequence). CDR3 length: 17 residues. CDR3 loop: CASSLGVPRGGYNEQFF. The CDR3 DNA follows: TGTGCCAGCAGCTTAGGGGTCCCTAGGGGCGGTTACAATGAGCAGTTCTTC.

The chain combines TRBV29-1 with TRBJ1-2, with unresolved D. The CDR3 runs to 13 residues. The V and J ends lost 2 bases and 2 bases respectively, with 9 bases between them. CDR1 is SQVTM and CDR2 is ANQGSEA in the germline V gene. CDR3 bases: TGCAGCGTTGAAAACCCAGAGAACTATGGCTACACCTTC. Translation: CSVENPENYGYTF.

This chain uses TRBV6-2 or TRBV6-3 with TRBJ1-6; no clear D. The germline CDR1 and CDR2 sequences are MNHEY and SVGEGT. This CDR3 is built from 13 residues. Trimming stripped 2 bases from V and 8 bases from J, with 7 bases between. The DNA of the CDR3 is TGTGCCAGCAGTTACCCCGGGGATTCACCCCTCCACTTT. This sequence encodes CASSYPGDSPLHF.

The rearrangement joins TRBV5-1 to TRBJ1-2, with TRBD1 matching 8 bases. The V and J ends lost 4 bases and 4 bases, in that order; junction bases with no gene match: 6. The CDR3 length is 14 residues. Germline V gene lookup returns CDR1 SGHRS and CDR2 YFSETQ. The CDR3: CASSTGTGPYGYTF. The CDR3 bases are TGCGCCAGCAGCACCGGGACAGGACCCTATGGCTACACCTTC.

The chain recombines TRBV2 with TRBJ1-2; 7 positions agree with TRBD1. J gave up 4 bases and V 3 bases, and 5 bases lay outside the gene matches. Germline V gene sequence: CDR1 SNHLY, CDR2 FYNNEI. The CDR3 has 14 residues. CDR3 coding DNA: TGTGCCAGCAGTGAGAGACAGGGCACCTATGGCTACACCTTC. It codes for CASSERQGTYGYTF.

CDR3 bases: TGCGCCAGCAGCTTGGTGGAGCGGGGGCCCTACGAGCAGTACTTC. It translates to CASSLVERGPYEQYF. This chain joins TRBV5-1 and TRBJ2-7; TRBD2 aligns across 8 bases. The germline V gene has CDR1 SGHRS and CDR2 YFSETQ. J lost 2 bases, V lost 0 bases, and 4 bases had no gene match. This CDR3 region has 15 residues.

V usage is TRBV19 and J usage is TRBJ2-2, with unresolved D. Per the germline V gene, CDR1 is LNHDA and CDR2 is SQIVND (reference sequence). The ends were cut back, 3 bases at V and 6 bases at J, with 8 bases in the middle. There are 13 residues in the CDR3. CDR3 in DNA: TGTGCCAGTAGTATGTCTGTCGCCGGGGAGCTGTTTTTT. Translating it yields CASSMSVAGELFF.

This chain uses TRBV7-6 with TRBJ2-3, with D perhaps matching TRBD2 (7 bases). The germline V gene encodes CDR1 SGHVS and CDR2 FNYEAQ. The CDR3 has 16 amino acids. V shed 2 bases and J shed 8 bases, with 20 bases lying between them. CDR3 residues: CASSLLVGGGTGTQYF. In nucleotides, the CDR3 is TGTGCCAGCAGCTTATTGGTCGGCGGGGGCACGGGTACGCAGTATTTT.

The count of this clone is one. The chain couples TRBV6-1 to TRBJ1-5; TRBD1 matches 10 bases. The CDR3 length is 16 residues. With V trimmed by 4 bases and J by 1 base, 4 bases remained unmatched. From germline, CDR1 is MNHNS and CDR2 SASEGT. DNA for the CDR3: TGTGCCAGCAGTGTTGTGACAGGGGGCAGCAATCAGCCCCAGCATTTT. Translating gives CASSVVTGGSNQPQHF.

The chain employs TRBV7-9 and TRBJ1-2, with D possibly being TRBD1 (6 bases). CDR3 length equals 17 residues. The V gene lost 4 bases and the J gene lost 2 bases, with 20 bases spanning the gap. Germline lookup yields CDR1 SEHNR and CDR2 FQNEAQ (reference sequence). The CDR3 DNA reads TGTGCCAGCAGCTCCTTACAGGGTTTAGATTACAACTATGGCTACACCTTC. Translation gives CASSSLQGLDYNYGYTF.

The rearrangement joins TRBV7-8 to TRBJ1-5; TRBD1 is a possible D gene (5 bases). V was pared by 4 bases and J by 5 bases, with 9 bases between. CDR1 and CDR2 (germline): SGHVS, FQNEAQ. The CDR3 is 13 residues long. The CDR3 sequence: CASSSMGDQPQHF. The CDR3 DNA follows: TGTGCCAGCAGCTCCATGGGGGATCAGCCCCAGCATTTT. The full variable domain, with the rest looked up from reference TRBV7-8 and TRBJ1-5, is GAGVSQSPRYKVAKRGQDVALRCDPISGHVSLFWYQQALGQGPEFLTYFQNEAQLDKSGLPSDRFFAERPEGSVSTLKIQRTQQEDSAVYLCASSSMGDQPQHFGDGTRLSIL.

With respect to this clone: The junction departs from germline at one end; a sequencing error may be responsible. The chain has TRBV5-1 and TRBJ2-1, with TRBD2 matching over 8 bases. CDR3 length equals 13 residues. CDR1 is SGHRS and CDR2 is YFSETQ in the germline V gene. In DNA, the CDR3 is TGCGCCAGCAGCTTGGCCGGGACGGGGGGGCCAATCTTC. Its protein is CASSLAGTGGPIF.

The chain carries TRBV12-5 and TRBJ2-7, with a possible D match to TRBD1 (5 bases). CDR3 length: 12 amino acids. Trimming removed 4 bases from V and 12 bases from J, with 16 bases in between. The germline gives CDR1 LGHNT, CDR2 FRNRAP. Here the CDR3 reads CASGWTDREPYF. The CDR3 coding sequence is TGTGCTAGTGGTTGGACCGACAGAGAACCGTACTTC.

The chain uses TRBV3-1 (or the pseudogene TRBV3-2) and TRBJ2-7; 7 nucleotides match TRBD1. Unmatched junction bases numbered 10, after V lost 1 base and J lost 10 bases. Germline V gene data show CDR1 as LGHDT and CDR2 as YNNKEL (reference sequence). This CDR3 is 14 amino acids long. CDR3 region: CASSQALTGTVQYF. The DNA of the CDR3 is TGTGCCAGCAGCCAAGCCCTCACCGGGACAGTACAGTACTTC.

This clone was counted a single time. The rearrangement links TRBV6-2 or TRBV6-3 to TRBJ1-2; 9 positions match TRBD1. There are 17 residues in the CDR3. Trimming cost V 1 base and J 4 bases; bases outside gene matches: 10. The V gene's germline CDR1 is MNHEY and CDR2 SVGEGT. CDR3 residues: CASSYFRTGAIGYGYTF. DNA of the CDR3: TGTGCCAGCAGTTACTTTCGGACAGGGGCGATTGGCTATGGCTACACCTTC.

V gene TRBV11-2 combines with J gene TRBJ2-1, with 16 positions matching TRBD2. Germline CDR1 is SGHAT and CDR2 is FQNNGV. The CDR3 covers 19 residues. The V segment lost 5 bases and the J segment 4 bases; nucleotides outside the gene matches: 11. CDR3: CASSNPGLAGGPKYNEQFF. The CDR3 DNA reads TGTGCCAGCAGCAACCCGGGACTAGCGGGAGGGCCGAAGTACAATGAGCAGTTCTTC.

The rearrangement joins TRBV5-8 to TRBJ1-5; D gene unclear. Germline lookup yields CDR1 SGHTS and CDR2 YDEGEE. The CDR3 contains 17 residues. Trimming removed 3 bases at V and 4 bases at J, with 20 bases between. The CDR3 DNA follows: TGTGCCAGCAGCTCTGGGATTTCCTCGTCGGCTAATCAGCCCCAGCATTTT. Its translation: CASSSGISSSANQPQHF.

The CDR3 nucleotides are TGCAGCGTTGGCTCCGGGACAGAGAGTTCACCCCTCCACTTT. This codes for CSVGSGTESSPLHF. The rearrangement joins TRBV29-1 to TRBJ1-6; 7 positions agree with TRBD1. The CDR3 covers 14 residues. Unmatched junction bases numbered 9, after V lost 4 bases and J lost 9 bases. From germline, CDR1 is SQVTM and CDR2 ANQGSEA.

This sequence joins TRBV6-5 and TRBJ2-3, with D unresolved. CDR1 MNHEY and CDR2 SVGAGI come from the germline V gene. Between the trimmed V and J ends, which lost 6 bases and 0 bases, there was a span of 7 bases. This CDR3 is 13 amino acids long. Here the CDR3 reads CASRQLSTDTQYF. The CDR3 region has the DNA TGTGCCAGCAGACAGCTTAGCACAGATACGCAGTATTTT.

The chain links TRBV18 to TRBJ1-2; a weak D match, TRBD1 (5 bases). CDR1 KGHSH and CDR2 LQKENI come from the germline V gene. Between the trimmed V and J ends, which lost 6 bases and 4 bases, there was a span of 15 bases. The CDR3 loop spans 14 amino acids. The CDR3, as DNA: TGTGCCAGCTCGTACAATAGTGGGGCCTATGGCTACACCTTC. As protein: CASSYNSGAYGYTF.

The chain employs TRBV24-1 and TRBJ1-5; 11 bases align to TRBD1. The CDR3 sequence is 17 residues long. Germline lookup yields CDR1 KGHDR and CDR2 SFDVKD. J lost 0 bases, V lost 7 bases, and 7 bases had no gene match. CDR3 nucleotides: TGTGCCACCAGGTTCAGGGACAGGGGGGATAGCAATCAGCCCCAGCATTTT. The encoded protein is CATRFRDRGDSNQPQHF.

The V gene is TRBV2, the J gene TRBJ2-1, with D possibly being TRBD2 (5 bases). V lost 1 base to trimming and J lost 14 bases, with 9 bases between them. The germline gives CDR1 SNHLY, CDR2 FYNNEI. The length of the CDR3 is 11 residues. The CDR3, as DNA: TGTGCCAGCAGTGAAGACATGGGAGAGTTCTTC. It yields the protein CASSEDMGEFF.

The chain is built from TRBV29-1 and TRBJ2-1; D not certain. V lost 5 bases and J 0 bases, leaving 11 bases between the germline ends. The CDR3 spans 14 residues. Germline V CDR1 and CDR2: SQVTM, ANQGSEA. In DNA, the CDR3 is TGCAGCGTTTCTATCTCCGGCTCCTACAATGAGCAGTTCTTC. This sequence encodes CSVSISGSYNEQFF.

The V gene is TRBV28, the J gene TRBJ1-2; D ambiguous. Germline V gene sequence: CDR1 MDHEN, CDR2 SYDVKM. V gave up 5 bases and J gave up 5 bases, with 9 bases separating them. The CDR3 has 12 amino acids. The CDR3 spells CASSPNRYGYTF. CDR3 nucleotides: TGTGCCAGCAGTCCAAATCGGTATGGCTACACCTTC.

V gene TRBV7-9 combines with J gene TRBJ2-3, with 13 bases matching TRBD2. V lost 4 bases and J lost 2; bases outside the gene matches: 3. This CDR3 is 16 amino acids long. Germline loops: CDR1 SEHNR, CDR2 FQNEAQ (reference sequence). CDR3 nucleotide sequence: TGTGCCAGCAGCTCGACTAGCGGGAGGCCCACAGATACGCAGTATTTT. As protein: CASSSTSGRPTDTQYF.